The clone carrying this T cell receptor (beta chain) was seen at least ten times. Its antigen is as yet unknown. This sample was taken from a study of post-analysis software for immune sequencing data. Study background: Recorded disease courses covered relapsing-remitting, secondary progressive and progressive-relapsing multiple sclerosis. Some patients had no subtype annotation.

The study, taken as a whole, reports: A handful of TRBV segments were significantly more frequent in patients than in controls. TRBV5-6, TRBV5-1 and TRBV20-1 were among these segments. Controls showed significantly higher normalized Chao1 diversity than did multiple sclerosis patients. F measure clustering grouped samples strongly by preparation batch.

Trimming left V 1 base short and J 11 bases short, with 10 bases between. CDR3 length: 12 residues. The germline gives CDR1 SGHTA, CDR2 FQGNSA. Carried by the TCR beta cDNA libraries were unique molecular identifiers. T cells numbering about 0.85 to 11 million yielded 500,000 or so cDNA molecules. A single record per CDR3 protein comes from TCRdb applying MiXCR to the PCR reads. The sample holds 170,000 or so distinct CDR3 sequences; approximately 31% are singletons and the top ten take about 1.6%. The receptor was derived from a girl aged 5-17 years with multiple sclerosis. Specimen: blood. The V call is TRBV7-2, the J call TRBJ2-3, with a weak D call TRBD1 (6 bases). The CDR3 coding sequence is TGTGCCAGCAGCTTAGGCGGCAGGGGGCAGTATTTT. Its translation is CASSLGGRGQYF.